This T cell receptor beta chain was retrieved from a study of PD-1 blockade in classical Hodgkin lymphoma. Findings of the study overall: CD8+ TCR diversity did not rise significantly by C4D1, unlike CD4+. Patients with an early start, nivolumab under 1 year after ASCT, were excluded. There remain no defined causes for the repertoire differences, which possibly reflect disease activity or prior therapy.

Each of the patients experienced relapse following autologous stem cell transplantation, and their brentuximab vedotin exposure differed. Sequenced by immunoSEQ multiplex PCR; TCRdb stores in-frame clones only, minus some. The table includes roughly 24,000 clones, roughly 80% detected once. Germline-derived CDR1 and CDR2 are MNHNY and SVGAGI (reference sequence). Trimming removed 0 bases from V and 0 bases from J, with 6 bases in between. This CDR3 region has 15 residues. Comment on this clone: Its cognate antigen is unknown.

The rearrangement joins TRBV6-6 to TRBJ1-5; D gene unclear. The receptor was isolated from a human donor with classical Hodgkin lymphoma. The sample here was peripheral blood mononuclear cells (PBMCs), taken before the second cycle of nivolumab. The CDR3 loop reads CASSYSRDSNQPQHF. The CDR3 DNA sequence: TGTGCCAGCAGTTACTCTCGGGATAGCAATCAGCCCCAGCATTTT.